This record concerns one TCR beta chain sequence. The antigen is not known. This specimen belongs to a study of STAT3 mutations in large granular lymphocyte leukemia. Study background: Roughly half of the longitudinally sequenced T-LGLL patients carried detectable canonical activating STAT3 mutations.

Study results and limitations: In T-cell large granular lymphocyte leukemia, about half of patients showed multiple immunodominant subclonotypes. Differing intervals and regimens complicate linking therapy response to clone burden. Persisting codominant clonotypes may have hidden a small pathogenic clone.

Average productive template count per sample was 40,000 to 45,000. Clones were read by immunoSEQ multiplex PCR, and TCRdb kept only the in-frame ones, dropping some. The table lists a few thousand clones, more than 60% of them singletons, with 75% to 90% in the top ten. CDR3 length: 13 amino acids. Germline V gene sequence: CDR1 SEHNR, CDR2 FQNEAQ (reference sequence). V lost 5 bases, J lost 3 bases, and 11 bases lay in between. The chain joins TRBV7-9 to TRBJ2-7; tentative D call: TRBD2 (6 bases). Sample: peripheral blood mononuclear cells. The sequence came from a man in his fifties or sixties with T-cell large granular lymphocyte leukemia. Some clones in this sample may be carry-over from other donors' samples. The CDR3 coding sequence is TGTGCCAGCAGCAAGGAGGGCGTCTACGAGCAGTACTTC. Residues: CASSKEGVYEQYF.